This T cell receptor (beta chain) appears in the sequencing data of a study of beta chain features in type 1 diabetes. Study results and limitations: Moderate but significant shortening of TCRB CDR3s was recorded in all four CD4+ subsets from Type 1 diabetes patients.

This clone was detected only a few times. Its antigen is still unknown. The germline V gene encodes CDR1 ENHRY and CDR2 SYGVKD. The V gene end was trimmed by 8 bases and the J gene end by 2 bases; junction bases not matched to a gene: 2. CDR3 size: 14 residues. The study reverse transcribed the entire isolated RNA, so it sequenced expressed TCRB transcripts. The data were produced by immunoSEQ multiplex PCR, yet TCRdb's version contains in-frame clones alone and is incomplete. The sample lists roughly 300,000 clones, 14% seen once, with 0.015% to 0.02% in the top ten. The chain employs TRBV10-3 and TRBJ2-3; 12 bases map to TRBD2. The receptor's source is a man aged 30-40 years with type 1 diabetes. The sequenced sample was naive CD4+ T cells from blood. CDR3 sequence: CAIASGRDTDTQYF. DNA of the CDR3: TGTGCCATCGCTAGCGGGAGGGACACAGATACGCAGTATTTT.